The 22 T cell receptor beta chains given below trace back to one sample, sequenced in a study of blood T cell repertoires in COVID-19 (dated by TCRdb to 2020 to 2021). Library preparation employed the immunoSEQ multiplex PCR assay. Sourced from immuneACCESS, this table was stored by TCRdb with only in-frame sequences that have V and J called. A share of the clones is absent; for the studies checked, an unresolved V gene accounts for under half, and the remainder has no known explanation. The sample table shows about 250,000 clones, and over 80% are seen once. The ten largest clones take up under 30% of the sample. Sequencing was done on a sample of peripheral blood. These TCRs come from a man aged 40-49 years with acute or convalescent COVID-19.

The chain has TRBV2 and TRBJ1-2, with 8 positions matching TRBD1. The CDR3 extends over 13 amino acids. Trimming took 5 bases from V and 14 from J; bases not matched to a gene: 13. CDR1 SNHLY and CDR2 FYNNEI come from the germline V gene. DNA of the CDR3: TGTGCCAGCAGTATCCAAGGAGGGACAGGCCAGACCTTC. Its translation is CASSIQGGTGQTF. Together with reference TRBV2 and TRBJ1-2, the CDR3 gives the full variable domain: EPEVTQTPSHQVTQMGQEVILRCVPISNHLYFYWYRQILGQKVEFLVSFYNNEISEKSEIFDDQFSVERPDGSNFTLKIRSTKLEDSAMYFCASSIQGGTGQTFGSGTRLTVV.

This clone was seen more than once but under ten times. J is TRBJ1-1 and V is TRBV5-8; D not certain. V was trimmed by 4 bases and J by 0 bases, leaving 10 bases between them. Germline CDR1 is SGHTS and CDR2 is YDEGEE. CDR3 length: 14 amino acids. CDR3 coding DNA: TGTGCCAGCAGCCAAAACCGCGTGAACACTGAAGCTTTCTTT. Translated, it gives CASSQNRVNTEAFF.

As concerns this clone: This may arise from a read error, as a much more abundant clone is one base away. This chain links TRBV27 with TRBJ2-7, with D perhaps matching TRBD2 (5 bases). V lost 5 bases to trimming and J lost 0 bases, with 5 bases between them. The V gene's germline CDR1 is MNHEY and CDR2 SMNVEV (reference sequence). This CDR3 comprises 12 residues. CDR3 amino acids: CASSGSSYEQYF. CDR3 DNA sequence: TGTGCCAGCAGTGGGAGCTCCTACGAGCAGTACTTC.

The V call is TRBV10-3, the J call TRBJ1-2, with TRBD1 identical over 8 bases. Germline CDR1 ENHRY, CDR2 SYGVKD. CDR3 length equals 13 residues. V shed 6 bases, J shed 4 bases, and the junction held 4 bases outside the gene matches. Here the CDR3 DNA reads TGTGCCATCAGGGCGGACAGGGTCTATGGCTACACCTTC. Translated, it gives CAIRADRVYGYTF.

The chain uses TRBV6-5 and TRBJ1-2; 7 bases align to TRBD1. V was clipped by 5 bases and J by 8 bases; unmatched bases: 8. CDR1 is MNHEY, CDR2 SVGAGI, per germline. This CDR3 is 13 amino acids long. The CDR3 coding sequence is TGTGCCAGCAGTAGACAGGGTTATAGCGGCTACACCTTC. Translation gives CASSRQGYSGYTF.

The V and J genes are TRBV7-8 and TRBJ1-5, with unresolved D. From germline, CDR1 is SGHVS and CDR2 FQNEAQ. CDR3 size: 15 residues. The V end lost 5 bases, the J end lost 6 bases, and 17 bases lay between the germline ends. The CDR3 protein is CASSLDGDVGQPQHF. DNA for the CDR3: TGTGCCAGCAGCCTAGACGGGGATGTGGGTCAGCCCCAGCATTTT.

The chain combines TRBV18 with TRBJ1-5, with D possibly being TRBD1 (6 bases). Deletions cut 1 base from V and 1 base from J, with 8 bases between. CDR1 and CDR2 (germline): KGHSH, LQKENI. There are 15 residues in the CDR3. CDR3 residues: CASSPLQGSNQPQHF. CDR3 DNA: TGTGCCAGCTCACCACTCCAGGGGAGCAATCAGCCCCAGCATTTT. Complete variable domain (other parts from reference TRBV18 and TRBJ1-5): NAGVMQNPRHLVRRRGQEARLRCSPMKGHSHVYWYRQLPEEGLKFMVYLQKENIIDESGMPKERFSAEFPKEGPSILRIQQVVRGDSAAYFCASSPLQGSNQPQHFGDGTRLSIL.

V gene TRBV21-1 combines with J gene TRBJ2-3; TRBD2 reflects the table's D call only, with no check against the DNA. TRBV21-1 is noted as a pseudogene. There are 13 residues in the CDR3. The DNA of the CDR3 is TGTGCCAGCAGCAACCCTCGCACAGATACGCAGTATTTT. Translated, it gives CASSNPRTDTQYF.

DNA for the CDR3: TGCGCCAGCAGCCCAAGACAGGGGCAGGGGGGCTACACCTTC. Residues: CASSPRQGQGGYTF. This chain uses TRBV4-1 with TRBJ1-2, with 8 bases fitting TRBD1. CDR1 and CDR2 from the germline V gene are MGHRA and YSYEKL. With V trimmed by 4 bases and J by 8 bases, 9 bases remained unmatched. CDR3 size: 14 residues.

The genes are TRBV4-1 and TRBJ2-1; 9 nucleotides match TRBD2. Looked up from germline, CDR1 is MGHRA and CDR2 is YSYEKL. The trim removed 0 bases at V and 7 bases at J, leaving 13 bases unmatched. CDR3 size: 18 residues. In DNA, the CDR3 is TGCGCCAGCAGCCAAGACGCGCGGCTTTGGACTAGCGAAAATGAGCAGTTCTTC. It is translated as CASSQDARLWTSENEQFF.

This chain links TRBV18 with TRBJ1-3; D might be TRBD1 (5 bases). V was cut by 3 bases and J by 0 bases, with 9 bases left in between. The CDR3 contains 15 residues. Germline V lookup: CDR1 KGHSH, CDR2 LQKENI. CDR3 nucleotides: TGTGCCAGCTCACCCGGGGGTAGCTCTGGAAACACCATATATTTT. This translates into CASSPGGSSGNTIYF.

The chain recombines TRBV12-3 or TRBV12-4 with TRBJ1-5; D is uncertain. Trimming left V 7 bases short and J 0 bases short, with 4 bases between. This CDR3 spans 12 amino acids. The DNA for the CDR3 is TGTGCCAGCACGAGTAGCAATCAGCCCCAGCATTTT. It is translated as CASTSSNQPQHF.

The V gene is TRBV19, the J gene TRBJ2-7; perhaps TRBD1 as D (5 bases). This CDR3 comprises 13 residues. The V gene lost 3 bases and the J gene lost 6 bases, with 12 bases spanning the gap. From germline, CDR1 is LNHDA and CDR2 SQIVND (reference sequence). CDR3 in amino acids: CASSMGRTGEQYF. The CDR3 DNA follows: TGTGCCAGTAGTATGGGGCGGACCGGCGAGCAGTACTTC.

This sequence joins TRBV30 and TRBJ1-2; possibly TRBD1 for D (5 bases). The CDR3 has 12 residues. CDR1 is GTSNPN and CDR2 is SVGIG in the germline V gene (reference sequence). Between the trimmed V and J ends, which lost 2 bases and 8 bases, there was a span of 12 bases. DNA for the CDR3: TGTGCCTGGAGTAGACAGTCCGCAGGCTACACCTTC. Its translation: CAWSRQSAGYTF.

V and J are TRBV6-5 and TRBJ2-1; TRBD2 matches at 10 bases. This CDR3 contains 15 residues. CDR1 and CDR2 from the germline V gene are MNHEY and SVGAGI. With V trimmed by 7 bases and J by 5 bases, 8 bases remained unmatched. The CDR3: CASNRLAGYDNEQFF. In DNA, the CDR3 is TGTGCCAGCAATCGACTAGCGGGTTACGACAATGAGCAGTTCTTC.

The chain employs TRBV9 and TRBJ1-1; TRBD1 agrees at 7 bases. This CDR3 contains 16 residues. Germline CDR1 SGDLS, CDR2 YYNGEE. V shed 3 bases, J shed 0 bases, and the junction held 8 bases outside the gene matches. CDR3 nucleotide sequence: TGTGCCAGCAGCGATCACAGGGGCCCCCTGAACACTGAAGCTTTCTTT. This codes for CASSDHRGPLNTEAFF.

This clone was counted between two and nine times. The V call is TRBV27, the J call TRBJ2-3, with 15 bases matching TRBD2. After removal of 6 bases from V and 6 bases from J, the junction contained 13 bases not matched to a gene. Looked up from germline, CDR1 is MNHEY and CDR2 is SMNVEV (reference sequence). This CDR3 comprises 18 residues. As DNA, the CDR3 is TGTGCCAGCAGGCGTAGGACTAGCGGGAGGGTAGAGTTGGATACGCAGTATTTT. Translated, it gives CASRRRTSGRVELDTQYF.

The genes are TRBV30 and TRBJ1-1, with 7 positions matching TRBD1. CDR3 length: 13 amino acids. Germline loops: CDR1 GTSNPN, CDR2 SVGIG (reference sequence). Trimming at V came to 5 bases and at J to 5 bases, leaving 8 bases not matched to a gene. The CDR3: CAWARGSDTEAFF. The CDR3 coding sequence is TGTGCCTGGGCCAGGGGGTCCGATACTGAAGCTTTCTTT.

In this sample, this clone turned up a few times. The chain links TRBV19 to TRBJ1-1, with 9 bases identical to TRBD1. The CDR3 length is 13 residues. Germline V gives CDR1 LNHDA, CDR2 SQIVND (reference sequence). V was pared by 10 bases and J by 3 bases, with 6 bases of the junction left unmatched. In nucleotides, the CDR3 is TGTGCCACCGCGACAGGGGGTTACACTGAAGCTTTCTTT. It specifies CATATGGYTEAFF.

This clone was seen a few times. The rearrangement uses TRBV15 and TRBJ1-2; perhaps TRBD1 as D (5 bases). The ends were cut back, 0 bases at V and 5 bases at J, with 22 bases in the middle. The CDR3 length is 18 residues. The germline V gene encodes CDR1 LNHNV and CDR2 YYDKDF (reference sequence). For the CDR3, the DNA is TGTGCCACCAGCAGAGATAATCTGGGGCCTAAGTTGGGATATGGCTACACCTTC. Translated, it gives CATSRDNLGPKLGYGYTF.

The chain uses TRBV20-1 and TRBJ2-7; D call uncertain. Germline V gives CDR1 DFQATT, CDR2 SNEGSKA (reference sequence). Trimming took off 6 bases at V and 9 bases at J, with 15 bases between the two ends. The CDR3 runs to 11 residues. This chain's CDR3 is CSAPRPQVQYF. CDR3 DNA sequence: TGCAGTGCGCCCCGGCCCCAGGTGCAGTACTTC.

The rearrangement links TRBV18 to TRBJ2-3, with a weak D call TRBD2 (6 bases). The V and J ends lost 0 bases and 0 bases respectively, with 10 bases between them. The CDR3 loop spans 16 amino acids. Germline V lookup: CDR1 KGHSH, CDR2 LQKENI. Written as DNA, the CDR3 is TGTGCCAGCTCACCACCGGAGGGGTCTAGCACAGATACGCAGTATTTT. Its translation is CASSPPEGSSTDTQYF.